The T cell receptor (beta chain) under discussion was sequenced for a study of molecular identifiers for immune sequencing clone quantification. The germline CDR1 and CDR2 sequences are SGHRS and YFSETQ. The CDR3 is made up of 14 amino acids. V was clipped by 4 bases and J by 3 bases, with 13 bases between them. Each CDR3 protein gets one entry after TCRdb re-called the PCR reads with MiXCR. The profile covers 70,000 to 95,000 distinct CDR3 sequences, with 15% to 20% appearing a single time and 0.85% taken by the ten largest. Sorting was used to obtain naive CD8 T cells (CD8+CD4-CCR7+CD45RA+). The chain has TRBV5-1 and TRBJ2-5; no clear D gene. The TCR was taken from a human donor in good health. Some libraries in this study had Jurkat cell RNA spiked in. Sequencing was carried out using naive CD8+ T cells from blood, with Jurkat cell RNA spiked in. Indicated subset: FACS-sorted CD8+CD4-CCR7+CD45RA+ naive T cells. The CDR3 here is CASSQSRFEETQYF. The CDR3 DNA is TGCGCCAGCAGCCAAAGCAGGTTTGAAGAGACCCAGTACTTC.